These 6 T cell receptor beta chains originate from one sample sequenced in a study of cytomegalovirus exposure and HLA in healthy donors. 13 Jbeta primers and 60 Vbeta primers were used for the PCR. The assay was immunoSEQ multiplex PCR, and TCRdb's table has in-frame clones only and misses some. There are some 130,000 clones in the sample; approximately 80% occur only once, and 3% to 5% lies in the top ten. The sequencing sample was made of PBMCs. The receptors stem from a male donor in good health and CMV-seronegative.

The chain is built from TRBV5-1 and TRBJ2-1; 12 positions match TRBD2. Germline assignment: CDR1 SGHRS and CDR2 YFSETQ. V lost 8 bases to trimming and J lost 6 bases; unmatched junction nucleotides: 9. This CDR3 is built from 15 residues. The CDR3 coding sequence is TGCGCCAGGGGAGGGCTAGCGGGAGGGGGCAATGAGCAGTTCTTC. Amino acids: CARGGLAGGGNEQFF.

This chain joins TRBV27 and TRBJ1-2; 7 nucleotides match TRBD1. The V gene end was trimmed by 4 bases and the J gene end by 2 bases; junction bases not matched to a gene: 10. CDR1 is MNHEY, CDR2 SMNVEV, per germline (reference sequence). The length of the CDR3 is 16 residues. CDR3 nucleotides: TGTGCCAGCAGTTCTATCCCTTCGACAGGGAACTATGGCTACACCTTC. Translating it yields CASSSIPSTGNYGYTF.

This clone has only a few counts. The gene calls are TRBV21-1 and TRBJ2-3; the table's D call, TRBD2, has no DNA check behind it. TRBV21-1 is recorded as a pseudogene. This CDR3 comprises 16 residues. CDR3 amino acids: CASSKAGAGVVDTQYF. CDR3 sequence (DNA): TGTGCCAGCAGCAAAGCGGGAGCGGGGGTTGTGGATACGCAGTATTTT.

This chain joins TRBV9 and TRBJ2-7, with 11 bases fitting TRBD1. The germline V gene encodes CDR1 SGDLS and CDR2 YYNGEE. V lost 7 bases and J lost 3; bases outside the gene matches: 3. The CDR3 has 13 residues. In nucleotides, the CDR3 is TGTGCCAGCGGGACAGGGGGTAACTACGAGCAGTACTTC. This translates into CASGTGGNYEQYF.

The CDR3 reads CASSTTYEQYF. The CDR3 DNA reads as TGTGCCAGCTCGACTACCTACGAGCAGTACTTC. The V and J genes are TRBV18 and TRBJ2-7, with D possibly being TRBD2 (5 bases). The CDR3 is made up of 11 amino acids. Trimming stripped 6 bases from V and 2 bases from J, with 5 bases between. Per the germline V gene, CDR1 is KGHSH and CDR2 is LQKENI.

The chain employs TRBV6-1 and TRBJ2-4; 7 positions match TRBD1. Germline CDR1 MNHNS, CDR2 SASEGT. V lost 7 bases and J lost 5; bases outside the gene matches: 5. The CDR3 consists of 13 residues. The CDR3 spells CASTHDRENIQYF. The CDR3 DNA sequence: TGTGCCAGCACCCACGACAGGGAAAACATTCAGTACTTC.